This TCR beta chain was identified in a study of EBV T-cell therapy then PD-1 blockade in nasopharyngeal carcinoma. Germline lookup yields CDR1 MGHRA and CDR2 YSYEKL. V lost 5 bases, J lost 4 bases, and 5 bases stayed unmatched. The CDR3 spans 14 residues. In regard to this clone: Its antigen is undetermined.

Here immunoSEQ multiplex PCR was the method, and the copy in TCRdb shows in-frame clones only, minus some. The sample gives about 21,000 clones, around 80% of which show up once; more than 25% is in the top ten. As for time point: 266 days after commencement of treatment, after nivolumab therapy. Treatment in this sample: AdE1-LMPpoly-expanded autologous EBV-specific T-cell therapy followed by anti-PD-1 nivolumab. Sequencing was performed on CD8+ T cells from blood, taken around day 250 from a patient whose treatment included autologous EBV-specific T cells and nivolumab. V usage is TRBV4-1 and J usage is TRBJ2-7; 10 nucleotides agree with TRBD1. The sequence was obtained from a man in his forties or fifties with nasopharyngeal carcinoma. As DNA, the CDR3 is TGCGCCAGCAGCACAGGACAGGGGGTGTACGAGCAGTACTTC. This gives the protein CASSTGQGVYEQYF.